The source of this TCR beta chain is a study of T cell changes during pregnancy in multiple sclerosis. Profiled with immunoSEQ multiplex PCR; TCRdb holds only in-frame clones, not every one. The table records about 59,000 clones, roughly 88% of them present only once. With V trimmed by 7 bases and J by 4 bases, 4 bases remained unmatched. The germline gives CDR1 SGHVS, CDR2 FQNEAQ. The CDR3 extends over 12 amino acids. This clonotype was sampled from a female donor in good health, enrolled as a control in a pregnancy study. This specimen was peripheral blood, taken in the third trimester of pregnancy. V and J are TRBV7-8 and TRBJ2-7, with 7 bases lining up with TRBD2. This CDR3 is CASMGGGYEQYF. CDR3 nucleotide sequence: TGTGCCAGCATGGGGGGGGGTTACGAGCAGTACTTC.